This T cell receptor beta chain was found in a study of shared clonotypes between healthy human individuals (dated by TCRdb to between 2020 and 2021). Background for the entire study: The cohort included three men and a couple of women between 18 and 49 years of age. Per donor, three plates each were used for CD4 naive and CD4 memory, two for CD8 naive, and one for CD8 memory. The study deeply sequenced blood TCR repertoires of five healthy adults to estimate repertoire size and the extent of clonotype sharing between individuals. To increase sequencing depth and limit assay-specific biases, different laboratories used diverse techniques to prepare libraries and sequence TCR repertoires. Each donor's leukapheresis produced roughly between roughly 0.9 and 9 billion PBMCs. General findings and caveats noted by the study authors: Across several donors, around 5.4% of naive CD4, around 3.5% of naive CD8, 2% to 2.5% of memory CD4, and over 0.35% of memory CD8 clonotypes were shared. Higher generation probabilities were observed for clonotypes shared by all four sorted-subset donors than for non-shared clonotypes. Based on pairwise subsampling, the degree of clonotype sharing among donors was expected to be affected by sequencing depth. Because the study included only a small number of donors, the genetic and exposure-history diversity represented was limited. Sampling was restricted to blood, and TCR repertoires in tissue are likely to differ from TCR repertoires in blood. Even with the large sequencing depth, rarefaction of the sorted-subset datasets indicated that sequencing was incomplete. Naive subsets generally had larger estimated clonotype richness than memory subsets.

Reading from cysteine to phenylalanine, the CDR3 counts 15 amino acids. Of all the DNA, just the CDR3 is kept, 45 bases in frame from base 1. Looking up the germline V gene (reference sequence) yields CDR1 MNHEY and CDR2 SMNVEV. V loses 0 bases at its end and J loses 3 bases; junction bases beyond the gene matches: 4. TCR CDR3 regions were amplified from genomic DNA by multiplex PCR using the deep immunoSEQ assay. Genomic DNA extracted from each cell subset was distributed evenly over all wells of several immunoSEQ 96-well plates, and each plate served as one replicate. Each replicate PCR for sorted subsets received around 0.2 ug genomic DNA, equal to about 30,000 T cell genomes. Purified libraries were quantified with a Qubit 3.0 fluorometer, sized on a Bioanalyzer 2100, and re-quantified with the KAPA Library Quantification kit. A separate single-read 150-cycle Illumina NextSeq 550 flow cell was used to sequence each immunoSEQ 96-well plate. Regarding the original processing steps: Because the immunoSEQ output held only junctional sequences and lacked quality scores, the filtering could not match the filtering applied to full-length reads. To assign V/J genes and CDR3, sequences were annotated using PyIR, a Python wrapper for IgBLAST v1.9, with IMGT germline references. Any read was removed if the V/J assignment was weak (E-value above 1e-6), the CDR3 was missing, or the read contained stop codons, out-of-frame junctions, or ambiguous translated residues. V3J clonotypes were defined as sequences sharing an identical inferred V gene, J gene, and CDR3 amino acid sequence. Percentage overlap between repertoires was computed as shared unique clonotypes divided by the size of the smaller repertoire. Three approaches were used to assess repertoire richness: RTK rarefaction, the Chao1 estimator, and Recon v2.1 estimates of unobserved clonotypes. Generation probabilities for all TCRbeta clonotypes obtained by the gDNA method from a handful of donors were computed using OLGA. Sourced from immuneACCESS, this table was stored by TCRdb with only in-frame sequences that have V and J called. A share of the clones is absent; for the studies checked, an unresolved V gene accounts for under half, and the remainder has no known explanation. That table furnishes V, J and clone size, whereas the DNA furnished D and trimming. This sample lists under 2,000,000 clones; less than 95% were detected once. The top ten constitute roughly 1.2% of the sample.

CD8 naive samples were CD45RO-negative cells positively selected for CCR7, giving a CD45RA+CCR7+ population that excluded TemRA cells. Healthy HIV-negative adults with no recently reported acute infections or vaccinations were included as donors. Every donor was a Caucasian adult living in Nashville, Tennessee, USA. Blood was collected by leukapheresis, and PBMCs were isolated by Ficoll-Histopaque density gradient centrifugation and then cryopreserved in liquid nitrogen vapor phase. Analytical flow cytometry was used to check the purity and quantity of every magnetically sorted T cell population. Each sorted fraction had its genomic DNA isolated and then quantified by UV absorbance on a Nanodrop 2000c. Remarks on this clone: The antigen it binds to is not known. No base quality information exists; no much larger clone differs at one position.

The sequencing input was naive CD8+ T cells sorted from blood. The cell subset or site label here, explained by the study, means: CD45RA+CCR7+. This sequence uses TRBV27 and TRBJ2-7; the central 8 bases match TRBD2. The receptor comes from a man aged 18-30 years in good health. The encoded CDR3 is CASSLSAGGNYEQYF. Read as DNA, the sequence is TGTGCCAGCAGTTTATCGGCGGGGGGAAACTACGAGCAGTACTTC.